The 13 T cell receptor beta chains presented below share a single source sample, sequenced in a study of blood T cell repertoires in COVID-19. Libraries were prepared by immunoSEQ multiplex PCR; TCRdb keeps only in-frame clonotypes and omits some of them. The sample includes some 140,000 clones, almost 85% of them seen just once. The sequenced material came from PBMCs or T cells enriched from blood (not recorded which). The receptors here all came from a man aged 40-49 years with acute COVID-19.

The gene calls are TRBV5-4 and TRBJ2-3; tentatively, D is TRBD2 (6 bases). Looked up from germline, CDR1 is SGHNT and CDR2 is YYREEE (reference sequence). The V and J ends lost 3 bases and 2 bases respectively, with 10 bases between them. The CDR3 length is 14 residues. CDR3: CASSSTGVTDTQYF. The CDR3, as DNA: TGTGCCAGCAGCTCGACGGGGGTCACAGATACGCAGTATTTT. Based on the CDR3 plus reference TRBV5-4 and TRBJ2-3, the full variable domain is ETGVTQSPTHLIKTRGQQVTLRCSSQSGHNTVSWYQQALGQGPQFIFQYYREEENGRGNFPPRFSGLQFPNYSSELNVNALELDDSALYLCASSSTGVTDTQYFGPGTRLTVL.

The chain is built from TRBV7-2 and TRBJ2-5, with TRBD2 as a possible D gene (6 bases). The CDR3 sequence is 14 residues long. Trimming pared 3 bases from V and 2 bases from J, leaving 10 bases between. Germline loops: CDR1 SGHTA, CDR2 FQGNSA. The CDR3 region has the DNA TGTGCCAGCAGCTTTAGGCGGGGACAAGAGACCCAGTACTTC. This sequence encodes CASSFRRGQETQYF.

This rearrangement joins TRBV10-3 to TRBJ1-4; 9 nucleotides line up with TRBD1. Trimming removed 6 bases from V and 12 bases from J; junction bases left unmatched: 11. This CDR3 comprises 14 residues. Germline assignment: CDR1 ENHRY and CDR2 SYGVKD. The chain's CDR3 is CAIRRDRDLPQLFF. CDR3 bases: TGTGCCATCAGACGGGACAGGGACCTCCCCCAACTGTTTTTT.

V gene TRBV14 combines with J gene TRBJ2-7; D is ambiguous. The ends were cut back, 0 bases at V and 1 base at J, with 4 bases in the middle. The CDR3 consists of 13 residues. Germline assignment: CDR1 SGHDN and CDR2 FVKESK. CDR3 residues: CASSQELSYEQYF. For the CDR3, the DNA is TGTGCCAGCAGCCAAGAACTGTCCTACGAGCAGTACTTC.

The chain carries TRBV5-1 and TRBJ2-2, with D perhaps TRBD2 (6 bases). The CDR3 contains 14 residues. Trimming left V 3 bases short and J 6 bases short, with 12 bases between. CDR1 SGHRS and CDR2 YFSETQ come from the germline V gene. The CDR3 sequence: CASSSRGSAGELFF. The CDR3 nucleotides are TGCGCCAGCAGCTCCCGGGGGTCGGCCGGGGAGCTGTTTTTT.

CDR3 in DNA: TGTGCCAGCAGTTACTCTAGGCAGGGGTACACTGAAGCTTTCTTT. Translation: CASSYSRQGYTEAFF. V and J are TRBV6-5 and TRBJ1-1; a possible D gene is TRBD1 (6 bases). CDR3 length: 15 amino acids. CDR1 and CDR2 from the germline V gene are MNHEY and SVGAGI. Trimming took 0 bases from V and 3 from J, leaving 11 bases between them.

This clone is a singleton in its sample. The rearrangement links TRBV28 to TRBJ2-3; TRBD1 aligns across 10 bases. Germline lookup yields CDR1 MDHEN and CDR2 SYDVKM. The trim removed 6 bases at V and 4 bases at J, leaving 10 bases unmatched. This CDR3 spans 16 amino acids. Here the CDR3 DNA reads TGTGCCAGCAGGGGATGGGACAGGGGCGGTTCAGATACGCAGTATTTT. Protein: CASRGWDRGGSDTQYF.

The V gene is TRBV5-4, the J gene TRBJ2-3, with 7 bases aligning to TRBD2. The CDR3 covers 15 residues. J gave up 7 bases and V 4 bases, and 12 bases lay outside the gene matches. The germline V gene encodes CDR1 SGHNT and CDR2 YYREEE (reference sequence). The CDR3: CASSHSGEGLNTQYF. CDR3 nucleotide sequence: TGTGCCAGCAGCCACTCGGGGGAGGGCCTGAATACGCAGTATTTT.

This chain connects TRBV15 to TRBJ2-2, with TRBD2 matching over 8 bases. The germline CDR1 and CDR2 sequences are LNHNV and YYDKDF (reference sequence). This CDR3 comprises 15 residues. Trimming took 8 bases from V and 3 from J; bases not matched to a gene: 8. The chain's CDR3 is CATRQRGYDTGELFF. CDR3 bases: TGTGCCACCCGCCAGCGGGGGTATGACACCGGGGAGCTGTTTTTT.

CDR3 sequence: CASSLTAGGNQPQHF. The CDR3 nucleotides read TGCGCCAGCAGCTTGACGGCAGGGGGCAATCAGCCCCAGCATTTT. The rearrangement uses TRBV5-1 and TRBJ1-5, with D possibly TRBD1 on 6 matching bases. The germline gives CDR1 SGHRS, CDR2 YFSETQ. This CDR3 is 15 amino acids long. V lost 1 base, J lost 2 bases, and 10 bases lay in between.

This clone has just one count. The gene calls are TRBV4-3 and TRBJ2-5; TRBD2 matches at 9 bases. CDR1 is LGHNA, CDR2 YSLEER, per germline. The length of the CDR3 is 17 residues. The V segment lost 0 bases and the J segment 2 bases; nucleotides outside the gene matches: 7. The CDR3 protein is CASSQDWPSGTQETQYF. The CDR3 nucleotides are TGCGCCAGCAGCCAAGATTGGCCTAGCGGGACACAAGAGACCCAGTACTTC.

The chain is built from TRBV28 and TRBJ1-1; D gene uncertain. The ends were cut back, 4 bases at V and 4 bases at J, with 10 bases in the middle. The CDR3 totals 13 residues. Per the germline V gene, CDR1 is MDHEN and CDR2 is SYDVKM. In DNA form, the CDR3 reads TGTGCCAGCAGTTCCTCGGGGTTCACTGAAGCTTTCTTT. Translation: CASSSSGFTEAFF.

Only one count was recorded for this clone. Within the sample, other DNA sequences also encode this same CDR3. The chain couples TRBV11-3 to TRBJ2-1; 8 nucleotides agree with TRBD1. There are 13 residues in the CDR3. After removal of 4 bases from V and 6 bases from J, the junction contained 2 bases not matched to a gene. In germline, CDR1 is SGHNT, CDR2 YENEEA. The CDR3 spells CASSSGQGNEQFF. The CDR3 nucleotides are TGTGCCAGCAGCTCTGGACAGGGCAATGAGCAGTTCTTC.